The 9 T cell receptor beta chains in this list originate from one sample, sequenced in a study of cytomegalovirus exposure and HLA in healthy donors. Primers included in the PCR were 60 Vbeta and 13 Jbeta primers. The method was immunoSEQ multiplex PCR; TCRdb's version includes in-frame clones alone and lacks a portion of them. The table shows fewer than 250,000 clones, with 82% occurring only once. Sequences were obtained from PBMCs. Source of these receptors: a man aged 40-49 years in good health and CMV-seropositive.

This clone has only a few counts. The rearrangement links TRBV10-3 to TRBJ2-4; TRBD1 agrees at 10 bases. The germline V gene encodes CDR1 ENHRY and CDR2 SYGVKD. With 6 bases clipped from V and 7 bases from J, the junction kept 12 bases outside the gene matches. The CDR3 extends over 16 amino acids. In nucleotides, the CDR3 is TGTGCCATCAGCGAAGGGACAGGGGCGGGGGAGAACATTCAGTACTTC. It codes for CAISEGTGAGENIQYF.

The rearrangement links TRBV4-1 to TRBJ1-5; the D is unclear. Germline CDR1 and CDR2: MGHRA and YSYEKL. Trimming removed 0 bases from V and 4 bases from J, with 10 bases in between. The CDR3 totals 15 residues. Written as DNA, the CDR3 is TGCGCCAGCAGCCAAGAGGCAGACACAAATCAGCCCCAGCATTTT. It translates to CASSQEADTNQPQHF.

This chain connects TRBV27 to TRBJ1-4, with D possibly being TRBD1 (5 bases). This CDR3 spans 14 amino acids. Trimming stripped 9 bases from V and 10 bases from J, with 21 bases between. The V gene's germline CDR1 is MNHEY and CDR2 SMNVEV (reference sequence). DNA of the CDR3: TGTGCCAGTTCGGGACTAGCGGGAACGGGAAAACTGTTTTTT. The encoded protein is CASSGLAGTGKLFF.

This CDR3 is CASRDTGNSNQPQHF. CDR3 nucleotides: TGTGCCAGCAGGGACACAGGGAATAGCAATCAGCCCCAGCATTTT. The chain links TRBV6-6 to TRBJ1-5, with D maybe TRBD1 (6 bases). Per the germline V gene, CDR1 is MNHNY and CDR2 is SVGAGI (reference sequence). This CDR3 is 15 amino acids long. V was trimmed by 6 bases and J by 0 bases, leaving 12 bases between them.

The V gene is TRBV5-4, the J gene TRBJ1-4; 7 nucleotides agree with TRBD1. The CDR3 covers 14 residues. Germline values: CDR1 SGHNT, CDR2 YYREEE (reference sequence). Germline trimming cut 3 bases from V and 4 bases from J; bases unmatched to any gene: 3. The CDR3, as DNA: TGTGCCAGCAGCTCGGGACAGAATAATGAAAAACTGTTTTTT. This translates into CASSSGQNNEKLFF.

V and J are TRBV7-9 and TRBJ2-7, with TRBD1 identical over 10 bases. In germline, CDR1 is SEHNR, CDR2 FQNEAQ (reference sequence). The CDR3 has 15 residues. The ends lost 5 bases at V and 4 bases at J; junction bases unmatched: 8. CDR3 region: CASSRAGDRGYEQYF. The CDR3 nucleotides read TGTGCCAGCAGCCGGGCCGGGGACAGGGGTTACGAGCAGTACTTC.

The CDR3 here is CASRQGAGLSYEQYV. For the CDR3, the DNA is TGTGCCAGCAGGCAAGGTGCGGGGCTCTCCTACGAGCAGTACGTC. The chain uses TRBV6-6 and TRBJ2-7; a weak D match, TRBD2 (6 bases). The germline V and J ends were trimmed by 6 bases and 0 bases, with 15 bases remaining between them. This CDR3 has 15 residues. Germline V gene lookup returns CDR1 MNHNY and CDR2 SVGAGI (reference sequence).

The rearrangement links TRBV27 to TRBJ2-3; 11 bases agree with TRBD2. The CDR3 contains 17 residues. From germline, CDR1 is MNHEY and CDR2 SMNVEV (reference sequence). The ends lost 4 bases at V and 3 bases at J; junction bases unmatched: 9. CDR3 in amino acids: CASSSLAGGGGTDTQYF. The CDR3 nucleotides are TGTGCCAGCAGTTCCCTAGCGGGAGGAGGGGGGACAGATACGCAGTATTTT.

The V and J genes are TRBV10-3 and TRBJ1-1, with 10 bases lining up with TRBD1. The CDR3 covers 14 residues. Germline loops: CDR1 ENHRY, CDR2 SYGVKD. V shed 6 bases, J shed 5 bases, and the junction held 6 bases outside the gene matches. The CDR3 is CAIRATGGLTEAFF. The CDR3 DNA reads as TGTGCCATCAGGGCGACAGGGGGCTTGACTGAAGCTTTCTTT.